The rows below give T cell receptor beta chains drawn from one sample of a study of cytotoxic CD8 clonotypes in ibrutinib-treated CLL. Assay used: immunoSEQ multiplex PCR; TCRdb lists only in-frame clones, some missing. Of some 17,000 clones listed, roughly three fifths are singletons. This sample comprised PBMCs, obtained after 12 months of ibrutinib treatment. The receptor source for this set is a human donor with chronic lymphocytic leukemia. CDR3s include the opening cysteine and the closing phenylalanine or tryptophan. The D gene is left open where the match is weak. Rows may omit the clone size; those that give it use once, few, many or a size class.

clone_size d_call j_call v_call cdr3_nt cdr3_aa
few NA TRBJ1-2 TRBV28 TGTGCCAGCAGTTTCTACGGTGGCTACACCTTC CASSFYGGYTF
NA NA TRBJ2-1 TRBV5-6 TGTGCCAGCAGCTTGTTATCAGGCGGTAATGAGCAGTTCTTC CASSLLSGGNEQFF
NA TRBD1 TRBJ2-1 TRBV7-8 TGTGCCAGCAGCATCCGACAGGGGATCTCCTACAATGAGCAGTTCTTC CASSIRQGISYNEQFF
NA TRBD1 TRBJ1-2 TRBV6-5 TGTGCCAGCAGTTTGACAGGGGATGGCTACACCTTC CASSLTGDGYTF
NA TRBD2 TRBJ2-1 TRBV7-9 TGTGCCAGCAGCTTAAGCGGGAGCTCCTACAATGAGCAGTTCTTC CASSLSGSSYNEQFF
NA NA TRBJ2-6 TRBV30 TGTGCCTGGAGTGTATTGGGCTCGTACTCTGGGGCCAACGTCCTGACTTTC CAWSVLGSYSGANVLTF
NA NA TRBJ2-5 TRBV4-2 TGTGCCAGCAGCCAGGCGGGAACTGAGACCCAGTACTTC CASSQAGTETQYF
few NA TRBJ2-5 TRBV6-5 TGTGCCAGCAGTTACGGGGTACGGGAGACCCAGTACTTC CASSYGVRETQYF
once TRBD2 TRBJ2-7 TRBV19 TGTGCCAGTAGTATACAATTCGCGGGAGGGATCTACGAGCAGTACTTC CASSIQFAGGIYEQYF
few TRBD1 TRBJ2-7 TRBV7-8 TGTGCCAGCAGCTACCGCCGGGACAGCTTCTCCTACGAGCAGTACTTC CASSYRRDSFSYEQYF
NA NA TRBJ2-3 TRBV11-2 TGTGCCAGCAGCTTCACCAGCGGGACAGATACGCAGTATTTT CASSFTSGTDTQYF
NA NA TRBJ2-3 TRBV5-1 TGCGCCAGCAGCTTGGAGCCCAGGTCCGGGACGCAGTATTTT CASSLEPRSGTQYF
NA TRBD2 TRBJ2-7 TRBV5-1 TGCGCCAGCAGCCCGGTAGCGGGAAGCTCCTACGAGCAGTACTTC CASSPVAGSSYEQYF
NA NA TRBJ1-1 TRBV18 TGTGCCAGCTCAGAACAGGGCGAGAACACTGAAGCTTTCTTT CASSEQGENTEAFF
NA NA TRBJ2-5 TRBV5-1 TGCGCCAGCAGCTTTTCCTCGGGGGTTATAGGAGAGACCCAGTACTTC CASSFSSGVIGETQYF
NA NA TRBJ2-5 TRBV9 TGTGCCAGCAGCGTAGGTACCAGTAATATAGAGACCCAGTACTTC CASSVGTSNIETQYF
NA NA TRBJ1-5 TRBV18 TGTGCCAGCTCACCAACCCAGGGAAGCAATCAGCCCCAGCATTTT CASSPTQGSNQPQHF
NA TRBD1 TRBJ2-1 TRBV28 TGTGCCAGTTCGAGAGGACAGGCGACCTACAATGAGCAGTTCTTC CASSRGQATYNEQFF
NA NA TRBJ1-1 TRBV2 TGTGCCAGCAGTGAATTGGCAACGGCAAACACTGAAGCTTTCTTT CASSELATANTEAFF
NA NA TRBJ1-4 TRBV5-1 TGCGCCAGCAGCTTGGAGGGTACAACTAATGAAAAACTGTTTTTT CASSLEGTTNEKLFF
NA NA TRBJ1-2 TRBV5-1 TGCGCCAGCAGCCCCTTGGCAGGTTGGGCTGGTGGCTACACCTTC CASSPLAGWAGGYTF
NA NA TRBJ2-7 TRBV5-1 TGCGCCAGCAGCTTGCCCGCCAGGGAGTACGAGCAGTACTTC CASSLPAREYEQYF
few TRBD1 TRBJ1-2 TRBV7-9 TGTGCCAGCAGCACGGGGACAGAGCACTATGGCTACACCTTC CASSTGTEHYGYTF
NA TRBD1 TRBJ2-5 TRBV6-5 TGTGCCAGCAGCTGGACAGGGGGCGGTGAGACCCAGTACTTC CASSWTGGGETQYF
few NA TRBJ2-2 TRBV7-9 TGTGCCAGCAGCACCTTGCGGGACAAGAACACCGGGGAGCTGTTTTTT CASSTLRDKNTGELFF
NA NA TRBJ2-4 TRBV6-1 TGTGCCAGCAGTGAACGGGGGCCCAAAAACATTCAGTACTTC CASSERGPKNIQYF
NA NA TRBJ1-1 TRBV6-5 TGTGCCAGCAGTCGACAGACGATGAACACTGAAGCTTTCTTT CASSRQTMNTEAFF
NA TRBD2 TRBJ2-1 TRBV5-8 TGTGCCAGCAGCTTACTAGCGGGGGCAGAGCAGTTCTTC CASSLLAGAEQFF
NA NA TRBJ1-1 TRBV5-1 TGCGCCAGCAGCTTGAACGAGGCTGAAGCTTTCTTT CASSLNEAEAFF
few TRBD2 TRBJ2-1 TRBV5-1 TGCGCCAGCAGCTTAAGCGGGGCGTATGAGCAGTTCTTC CASSLSGAYEQFF
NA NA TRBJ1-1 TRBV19 TGTGCCAGTAGTCCGGGACCGGGGAACACTGAAGCTTTCTTT CASSPGPGNTEAFF
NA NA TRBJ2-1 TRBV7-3 TGTGCCAGCAGCTTAGGGGACTTCAATGAGCAGTTCTTC CASSLGDFNEQFF
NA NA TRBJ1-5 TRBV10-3 TGTGCCATCAGTGGGCAGAGCAATCAGCCCCAGCATTTT CAISGQSNQPQHF
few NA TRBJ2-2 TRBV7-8 TGTGCCAGCAGCTTAATAGGGACTGAAAACACCGGGGAGCTGTTTTTT CASSLIGTENTGELFF
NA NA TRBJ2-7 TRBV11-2 TGTGCCAGCAGCCCTATTGGAAGGGCTAGGAACACTACGTACGAGCAGTACTTC CASSPIGRARNTTYEQYF
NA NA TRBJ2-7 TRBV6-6 TGTGCCAGCAGTTATTTGGGAAGGGGCAGCTCCGAGCAGTACTTC CASSYLGRGSSEQYF
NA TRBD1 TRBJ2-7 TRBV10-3 TGTGCCATCAGTGCTCGGACGGACAGGGGGTACGAGCAGTACTTC CAISARTDRGYEQYF
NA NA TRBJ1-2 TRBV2 TGTGCCAGCAGTGATAGAGGGCAGAACTATGGCTACACCTTC CASSDRGQNYGYTF
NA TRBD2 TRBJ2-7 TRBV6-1 TGTGCCAGCAGTGACATCCTAGCGGGAGGCCTGGGTGAGCAGTACTTC CASSDILAGGLGEQYF
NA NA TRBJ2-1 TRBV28 TGTGCCAGCATCTCCCCAGGGCACGTGCAGTTCTTC CASISPGHVQFF
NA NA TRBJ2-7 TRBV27 TGTGCCAGCAGTCCCGCCTGCGAGCAGTACTTC CASSPACEQYF